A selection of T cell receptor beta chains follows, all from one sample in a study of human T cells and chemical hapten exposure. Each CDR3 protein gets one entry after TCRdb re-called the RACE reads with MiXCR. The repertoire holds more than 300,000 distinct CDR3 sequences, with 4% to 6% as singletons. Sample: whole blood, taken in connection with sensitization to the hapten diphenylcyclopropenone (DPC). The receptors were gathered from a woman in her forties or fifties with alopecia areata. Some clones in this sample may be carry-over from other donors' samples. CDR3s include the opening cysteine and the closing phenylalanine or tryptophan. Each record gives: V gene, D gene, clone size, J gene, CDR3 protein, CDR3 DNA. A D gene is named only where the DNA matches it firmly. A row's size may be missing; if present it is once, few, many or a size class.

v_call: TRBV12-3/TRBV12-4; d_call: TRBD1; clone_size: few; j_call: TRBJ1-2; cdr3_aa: CASRPAADRGIDGYTF; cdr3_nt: TGTGCCAGCAGGCCGGCTGCGGACAGGGGTATCGATGGCTACACCTTC
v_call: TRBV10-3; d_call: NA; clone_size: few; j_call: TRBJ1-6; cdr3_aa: CAIRDGSNSPLHF; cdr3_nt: TGTGCCATCAGGGACGGATCTAATTCACCCCTCCACTTT
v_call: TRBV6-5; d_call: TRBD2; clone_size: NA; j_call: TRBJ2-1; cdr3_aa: CASSYRSSGGNEQFF; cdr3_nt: TGTGCCAGCAGTTACAGGTCTAGCGGGGGGAATGAGCAGTTCTTC
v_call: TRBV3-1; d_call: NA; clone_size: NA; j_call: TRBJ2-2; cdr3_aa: CASSPRGGSGELFF; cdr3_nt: TGTGCCAGCAGCCCCCGCGGGGGCTCCGGGGAGCTGTTTTTT
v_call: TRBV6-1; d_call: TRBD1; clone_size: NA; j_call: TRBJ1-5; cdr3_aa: CASSESLGQGIDQPQHF; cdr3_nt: TGTGCCAGCAGTGAGTCTTTGGGACAGGGGATAGATCAGCCCCAGCATTTT
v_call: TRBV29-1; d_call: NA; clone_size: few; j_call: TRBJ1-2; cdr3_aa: CSEQYGYTF; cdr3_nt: TGCAGCGAACAGTATGGCTACACCTTC
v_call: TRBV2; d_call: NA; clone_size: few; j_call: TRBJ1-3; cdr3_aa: CASSEASGPGNTIYF; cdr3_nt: TGTGCCAGCAGTGAAGCATCAGGGCCTGGAAACACCATATATTTT
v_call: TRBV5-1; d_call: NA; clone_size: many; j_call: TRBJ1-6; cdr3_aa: CASSGTGRDNSPLHF; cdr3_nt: TGCGCCAGCAGCGGAACGGGACGGGATAATTCACCCCTCCACTTT
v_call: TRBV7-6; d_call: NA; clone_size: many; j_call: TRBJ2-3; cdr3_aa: CASSLSAQSTDTQYF; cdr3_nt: TGTGCCAGCAGCTTAAGTGCGCAATCCACAGATACGCAGTATTTT
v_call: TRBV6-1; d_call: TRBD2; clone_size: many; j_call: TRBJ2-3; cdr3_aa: CASSEIVMGLAVSFADTQYF; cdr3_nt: TGTGCCAGCAGTGAAATTGTAATGGGACTAGCAGTGTCCTTCGCAGATACGCAGTATTTT
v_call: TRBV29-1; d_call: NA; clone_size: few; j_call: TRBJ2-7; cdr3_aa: CSVGSHEQYF; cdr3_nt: TGCAGCGTCGGGAGCCACGAGCAGTACTTC
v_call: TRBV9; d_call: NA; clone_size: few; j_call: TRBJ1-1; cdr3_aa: CASSADARSEAFF; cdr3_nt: TGTGCCAGCAGCGCGGATGCCCGGTCTGAAGCTTTCTTT
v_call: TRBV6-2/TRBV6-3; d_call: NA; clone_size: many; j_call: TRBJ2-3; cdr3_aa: CASSYLGDTQYF; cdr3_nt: TGTGCCAGCAGTTACCTGGGGGATACGCAGTATTTT
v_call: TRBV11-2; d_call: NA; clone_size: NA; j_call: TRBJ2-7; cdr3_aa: CASSLGEDEQYF; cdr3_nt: TGTGCCAGCAGCTTAGGCGAGGACGAGCAGTACTTC
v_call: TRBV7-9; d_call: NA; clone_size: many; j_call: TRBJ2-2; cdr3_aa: CASSLGVDNTGELFF; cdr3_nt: TGTGCCAGCAGCTTAGGGGTCGATAACACCGGGGAGCTGTTTTTT
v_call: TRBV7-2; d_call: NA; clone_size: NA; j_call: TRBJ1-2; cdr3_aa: CASSPRDKGGYTF; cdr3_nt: TGTGCCAGCAGCCCCCGGGACAAGGGGGGCTACACCTTC
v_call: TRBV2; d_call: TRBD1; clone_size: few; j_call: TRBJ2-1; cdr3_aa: CASVVGAGGGNEQFF; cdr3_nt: TGTGCCAGCGTGGTAGGCGCAGGGGGCGGGAATGAGCAGTTCTTC
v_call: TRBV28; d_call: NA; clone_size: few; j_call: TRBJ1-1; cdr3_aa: CASSLGTALREAFF; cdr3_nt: TGTGCCAGCAGTTTAGGAACAGCTCTTAGGGAAGCTTTCTTT
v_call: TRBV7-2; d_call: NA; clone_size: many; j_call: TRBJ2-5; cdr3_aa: CASSLFPGETQYF; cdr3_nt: TGTGCCAGCAGCCTGTTCCCGGGGGAGACCCAGTACTTC
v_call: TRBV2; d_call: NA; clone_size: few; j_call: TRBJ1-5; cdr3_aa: CASSEVDQPQHF; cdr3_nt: TGTGCCAGCAGTGAAGTTGATCAGCCCCAGCATTTT
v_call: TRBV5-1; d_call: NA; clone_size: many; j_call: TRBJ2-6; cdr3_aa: CASSWGSGANVLTF; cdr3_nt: TGCGCCAGCAGCTGGGGCTCTGGGGCCAACGTCCTGACTTTC
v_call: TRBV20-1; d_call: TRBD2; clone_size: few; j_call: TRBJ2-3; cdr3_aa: CSAGIAGYTDTQYF; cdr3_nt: TGCAGTGCCGGGATAGCGGGTTACACAGATACGCAGTATTTT
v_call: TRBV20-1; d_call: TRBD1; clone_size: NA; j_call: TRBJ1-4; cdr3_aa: CSARVPGGEKLFF; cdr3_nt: TGCAGTGCTAGAGTCCCAGGGGGGGAAAAACTGTTTTTT
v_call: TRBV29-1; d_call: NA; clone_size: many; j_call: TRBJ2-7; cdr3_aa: CSVEEGSEQYF; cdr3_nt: TGCAGCGTTGAAGAGGGTAGCGAGCAGTACTTC
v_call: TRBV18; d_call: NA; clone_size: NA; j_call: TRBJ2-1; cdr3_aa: CASSPPKRSPYNEQFF; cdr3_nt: TGTGCCAGCTCACCACCCAAGCGGAGCCCATACAATGAGCAGTTCTTC
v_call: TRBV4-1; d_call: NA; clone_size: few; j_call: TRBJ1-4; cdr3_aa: CASSQAGAGGEKLFF; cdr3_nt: TGCGCCAGCAGCCAAGCAGGCGCCGGGGGAGAAAAACTGTTTTTT
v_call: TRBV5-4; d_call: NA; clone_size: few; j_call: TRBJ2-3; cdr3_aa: CASSLVKQGTDTQYF; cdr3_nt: TGTGCCAGCAGCTTGGTGAAACAGGGAACAGATACGCAGTATTTT
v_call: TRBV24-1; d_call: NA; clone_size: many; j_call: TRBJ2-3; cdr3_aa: CAAHTQYF; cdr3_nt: TGTGCCGCCCATACGCAGTATTTT
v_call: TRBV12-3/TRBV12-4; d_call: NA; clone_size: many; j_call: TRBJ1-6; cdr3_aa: CASTGGESSPLHF; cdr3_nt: TGTGCCAGCACCGGAGGGGAGAGTTCACCCCTCCACTTT
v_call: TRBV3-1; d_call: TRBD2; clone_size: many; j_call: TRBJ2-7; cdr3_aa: CASSQGEREAPHEQYF; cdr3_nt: TGTGCCAGCAGCCAAGGGGAGCGGGAGGCCCCCCACGAGCAGTACTTC
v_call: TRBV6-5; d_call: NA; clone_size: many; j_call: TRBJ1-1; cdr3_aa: CASSYSIGVGTEAFF; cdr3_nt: TGTGCCAGCAGTTACTCGATCGGGGTTGGGACTGAAGCTTTCTTT
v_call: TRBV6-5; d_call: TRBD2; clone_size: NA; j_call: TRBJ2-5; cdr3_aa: CASSYSTGGGETQYF; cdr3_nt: TGTGCCAGCAGTTACTCGACCGGGGGGGGAGAGACCCAGTACTTC
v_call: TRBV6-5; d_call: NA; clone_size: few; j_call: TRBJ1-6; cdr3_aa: CASKRSNSPLHF; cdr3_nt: TGTGCCAGCAAACGGAGTAATTCACCCCTCCACTTT
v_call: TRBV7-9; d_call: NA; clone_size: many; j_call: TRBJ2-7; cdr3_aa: CASSLGPVESYEQYF; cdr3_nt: TGTGCCAGCAGCTTGGGGCCGGTCGAATCCTACGAGCAGTACTTC
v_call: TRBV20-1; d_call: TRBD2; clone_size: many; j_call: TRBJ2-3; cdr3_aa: CSARDRTSGRAELGTDTQYF; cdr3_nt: TGCAGTGCTAGAGATCGGACTAGCGGGAGGGCCGAGTTGGGCACAGATACGCAGTATTTT
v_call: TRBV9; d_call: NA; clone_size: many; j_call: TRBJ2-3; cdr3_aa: CASSGGDRTTDTQYF; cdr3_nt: TGTGCCAGCAGCGGTGGAGACAGGACCACAGATACGCAGTATTTT
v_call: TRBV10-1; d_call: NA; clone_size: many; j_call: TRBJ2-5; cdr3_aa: CASSGGSGSQETQYF; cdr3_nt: TGCGCCAGCAGTGGCGGATCGGGCAGCCAAGAGACCCAGTACTTC
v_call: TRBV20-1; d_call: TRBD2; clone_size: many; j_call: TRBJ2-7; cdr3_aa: CSAGTSGVYEQYF; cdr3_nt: TGCAGTGCTGGGACTAGCGGGGTCTACGAGCAGTACTTC
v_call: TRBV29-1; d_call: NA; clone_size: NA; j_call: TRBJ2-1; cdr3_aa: CSVPRLDEQFF; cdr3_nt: TGCAGCGTCCCCCGTCTGGATGAGCAGTTCTTC
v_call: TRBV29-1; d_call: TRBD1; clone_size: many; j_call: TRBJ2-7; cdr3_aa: CSVGDRRHEQYF; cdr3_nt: TGCAGCGTTGGGGACAGGAGACACGAGCAGTACTTC
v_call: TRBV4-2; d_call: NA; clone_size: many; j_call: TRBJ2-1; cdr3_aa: CASSQVAAVVSIGNEQFF; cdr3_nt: TGTGCCAGCAGCCAAGTCGCGGCGGTGGTTTCAATTGGGAATGAGCAGTTCTTC
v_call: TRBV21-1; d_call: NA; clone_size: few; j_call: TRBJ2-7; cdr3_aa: CASSKEQAREYEQYF; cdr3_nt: TGTGCCAGCAGCAAAGAACAAGCCAGGGAGTACGAGCAGTACTTC
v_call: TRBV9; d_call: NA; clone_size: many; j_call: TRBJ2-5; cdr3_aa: CASAKGGSAETQYF; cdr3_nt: TGTGCCAGCGCTAAGGGGGGCTCCGCAGAGACCCAGTACTTC
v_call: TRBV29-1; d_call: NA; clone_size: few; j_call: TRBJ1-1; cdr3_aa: CSVEEGRAEAFF; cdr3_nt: TGCAGCGTTGAAGAAGGAAGGGCTGAAGCTTTCTTT
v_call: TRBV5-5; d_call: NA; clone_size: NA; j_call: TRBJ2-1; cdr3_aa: CASSIRLLDRNGREQFF; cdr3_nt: TGTGCCAGCAGCATCCGCTTACTGGACAGAAACGGGAGGGAGCAGTTCTTC
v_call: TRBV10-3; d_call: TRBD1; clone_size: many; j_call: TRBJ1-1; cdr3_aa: CAISPGTGDRAEAFF; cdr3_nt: TGTGCCATCAGTCCCGGGACAGGGGACCGGGCTGAAGCTTTCTTT
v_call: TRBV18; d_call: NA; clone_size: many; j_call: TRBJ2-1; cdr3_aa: CASSPVGDNEQFF; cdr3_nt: TGTGCCAGCTCACCTGTGGGGGACAATGAGCAGTTCTTC
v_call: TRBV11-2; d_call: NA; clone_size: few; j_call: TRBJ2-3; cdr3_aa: CASSPPEVAEGTDTQYF; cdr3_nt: TGTGCCAGCAGCCCCCCGGAAGTAGCTGAGGGCACAGATACGCAGTATTTT
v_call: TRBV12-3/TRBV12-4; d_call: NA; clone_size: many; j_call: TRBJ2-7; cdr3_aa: CASTDSNYEQYF; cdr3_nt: TGTGCCAGCACAGATTCCAACTACGAGCAGTACTTC
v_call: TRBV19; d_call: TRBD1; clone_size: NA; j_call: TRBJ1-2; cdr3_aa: CASTQGDIDGYTF; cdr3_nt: TGTGCCAGTACCCAGGGGGATATCGATGGCTACACCTTC
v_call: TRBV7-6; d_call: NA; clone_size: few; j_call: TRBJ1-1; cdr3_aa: CASSLGTGLSAEAFF; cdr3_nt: TGTGCCAGCAGCTTAGGTACAGGGCTGTCGGCTGAAGCTTTCTTT
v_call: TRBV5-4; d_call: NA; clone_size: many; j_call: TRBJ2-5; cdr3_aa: CASSLEGTQETQYF; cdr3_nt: TGTGCCAGCAGCTTGGAAGGTACCCAAGAGACCCAGTACTTC
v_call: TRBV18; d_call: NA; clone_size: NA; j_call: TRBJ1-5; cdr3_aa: CASSLKQGKGSNQPQHF; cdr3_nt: TGTGCCAGCTCACTGAAACAGGGAAAGGGTAGCAATCAGCCCCAGCATTTT
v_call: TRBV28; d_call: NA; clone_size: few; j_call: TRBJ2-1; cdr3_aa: CASQTGGLNENEQFF; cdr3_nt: TGTGCCAGCCAAACGGGCGGCCTCAATGAGAATGAGCAGTTCTTC
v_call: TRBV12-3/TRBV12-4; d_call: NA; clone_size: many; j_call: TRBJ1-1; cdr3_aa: CASSPLARNTEAFF; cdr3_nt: TGTGCCAGCAGTCCCCTGGCGAGGAACACTGAAGCTTTCTTT